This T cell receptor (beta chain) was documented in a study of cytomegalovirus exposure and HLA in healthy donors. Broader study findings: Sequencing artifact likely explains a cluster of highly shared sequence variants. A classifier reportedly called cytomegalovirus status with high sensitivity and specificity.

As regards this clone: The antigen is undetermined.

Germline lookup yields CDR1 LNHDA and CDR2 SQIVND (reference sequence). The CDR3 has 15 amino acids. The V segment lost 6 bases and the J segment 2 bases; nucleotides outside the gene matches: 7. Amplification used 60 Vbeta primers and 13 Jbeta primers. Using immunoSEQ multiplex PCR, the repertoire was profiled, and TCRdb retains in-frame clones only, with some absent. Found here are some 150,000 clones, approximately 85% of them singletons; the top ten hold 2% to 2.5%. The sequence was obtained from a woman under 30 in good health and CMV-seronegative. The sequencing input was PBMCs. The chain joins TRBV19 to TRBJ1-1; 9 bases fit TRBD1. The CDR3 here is CASSHTGGFNTEAFF. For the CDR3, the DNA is TGTGCCAGTAGCCACACAGGGGGCTTCAACACTGAAGCTTTCTTT.